This is a list of T cell receptor beta chains from one sample in a study of blood T cell repertoires in COVID-19. Method: immunoSEQ multiplex PCR; TCRdb's copy keeps in-frame clones and lacks some. Here the sample spans about 250,000 clones, about 83% being singletons. The sequencing sample was made of peripheral blood. Receptors originate from a woman of 80 years or more with COVID-19, enrolled during active disease. Each CDR3 is given with its conserved first and last residue. Fields, in order: V gene, clone size, D gene, J gene, CDR3 protein, CDR3 DNA. The D gene is left open where the match is weak. Only some rows state a clone size, as once, few, many or a class for expanded clones.

>TRBV6-5|once|NA|TRBJ1-6
CASSTRGYNSPLHF
TGTGCCAGCAGCACAAGGGGGTATAATTCACCCCTCCACTTT
>TRBV10-3|NA|NA|TRBJ1-4
CAISQDLDREKLFF
TGTGCCATCAGTCAAGACCTAGACAGGGAAAAACTGTTTTTT
>TRBV6-5|NA|NA|TRBJ1-5
CASSPARGMVQPQHF
TGTGCCAGCAGTCCCGCCCGGGGGATGGTTCAGCCCCAGCATTTT
>TRBV11-2|NA|TRBD2|TRBJ2-3
CASSLVSTSGGVTNTQYF
TGTGCCAGCAGCTTAGTGTCGACTAGCGGGGGGGTTACGAATACGCAGTATTTT
>TRBV5-5|NA|TRBD1|TRBJ1-2
CASSRRDSSSYGYTF
TGTGCCAGCAGCAGGAGGGACAGCTCCTCCTATGGCTACACCTTC
>TRBV5-1|NA|NA|TRBJ2-7
CASSLKATIDEQYF
TGCGCCAGCAGCTTGAAGGCCACTATCGATGAGCAGTACTTC
>TRBV4-1|NA|TRBD1|TRBJ1-6
CASSQFISGTGASPLHF
TGCGCCAGCAGCCAGTTTATTTCCGGGACAGGGGCTTCACCCCTCCACTTT
>TRBV7-3|NA|NA|TRBJ2-2
CASSLTPGSMNTGELFF
TGTGCCAGCAGCTTAACTCCGGGATCGATGAACACCGGGGAGCTGTTTTTT
>TRBV6-6|NA|TRBD1|TRBJ1-3
CASSWTGAGNTIYF
TGTGCCAGCAGTTGGACAGGGGCTGGAAACACCATATATTTT
>TRBV11-2|NA|TRBD1|TRBJ1-1
CASSLGDRVTEAFF
TGTGCCAGCAGCTTAGGGGACAGGGTCACTGAAGCTTTCTTT
>TRBV28|NA|NA|TRBJ2-3
CASLTTPESTDTQYF
TGTGCCAGCCTTACGACACCAGAGAGCACAGATACGCAGTATTTT